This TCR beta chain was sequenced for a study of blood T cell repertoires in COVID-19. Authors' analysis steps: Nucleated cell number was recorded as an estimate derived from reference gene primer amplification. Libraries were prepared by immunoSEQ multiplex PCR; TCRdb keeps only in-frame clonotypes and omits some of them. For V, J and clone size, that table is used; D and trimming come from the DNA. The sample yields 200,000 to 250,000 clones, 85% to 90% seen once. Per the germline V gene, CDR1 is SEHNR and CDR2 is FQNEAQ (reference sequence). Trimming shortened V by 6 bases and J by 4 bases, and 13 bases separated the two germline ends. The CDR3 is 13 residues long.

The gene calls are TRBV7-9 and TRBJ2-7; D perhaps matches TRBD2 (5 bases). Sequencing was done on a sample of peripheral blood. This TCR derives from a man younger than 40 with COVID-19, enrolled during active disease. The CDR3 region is CASSYPGSYEQYF. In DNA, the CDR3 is TGTGCCAGCAGTTATCCGGGATCGTACGAGCAGTACTTC.